This T cell receptor beta chain was recovered during a study of identical twins. TCRdb independently ran MiXCR on the 5' RACE reads; one entry per CDR3 protein. In the table there are 570,000 or so distinct CDR3 sequences, 9% to 10% of which are singletons. On this clonotype: Antigen unknown.

With 6 bases clipped from V and 5 bases from J, the junction kept 15 bases outside the gene matches. Germline values: CDR1 SEHNR, CDR2 FQNEAQ (reference sequence). The CDR3 is 17 residues long. Overall study findings and caveats: Zero-insertion analyses could be partly confounded by invariant MAIT and iNKT cells. Within cord blood, abundant beta clonotypes carried fewer insertions, but memory repertoires showed no such trend.

Another study also made use of these data, one on yellow fever vaccine responses in identical twins. From that report: Twins' T cell vaccine responses reportedly looked partly convergent, partly personalized.

The sequencing input was PBMCs. The rearrangement links TRBV7-9 to TRBJ2-5, with TRBD2 matching over 10 bases. The receptor was isolated from a woman between 18 and 29 years old in good health. The CDR3 spells CASSSGTSVLKAETQYF. CDR3 nucleotide sequence: TGTGCCAGCAGTTCCGGGACTAGCGTCCTCAAAGCGGAGACCCAGTACTTC.